These 32 T cell receptor beta chains were sequenced from one sample in a study of early T cells in non-severe SARS-CoV-2 infection. TCRdb redid the calling of the 5' RACE reads with MiXCR, one entry per CDR3 protein. The sample lists over 55,000 distinct CDR3 sequences, approximately 12% seen once, with about 3.1% in the top ten. The sequencing sample was made of whole blood. The receptors here all came from an adult who was a healthcare worker with PCR-confirmed SARS-CoV-2 infection or an uninfected control (not recorded which).

This clonotype was detected a few times. The CDR3 DNA reads TGTGCCAGCAGCTTAGGGAGCGGGAGGGCCCACAATGAGCAGTTCTTC. Residues: CASSLGSGRAHNEQFF. The chain combines TRBV7-6 with TRBJ2-1; 10 nucleotides agree with TRBD2. CDR1 is SGHVS and CDR2 is FNYEAQ in the germline V gene. The CDR3 consists of 16 residues. V lost 1 base to trimming and J lost 5 bases; unmatched junction nucleotides: 5.

The chain carries TRBV2 and TRBJ1-6; D perhaps matches TRBD1 (5 bases). V lost 6 bases to trimming and J lost 7 bases, with 10 bases between them. The CDR3 spans 13 residues. CDR1 is SNHLY and CDR2 is FYNNEI in the germline V gene. The CDR3 region has the DNA TGTGCCAGCAGGGCAGGGAGGAATTCACCCCTCCACTTT. Residues: CASRAGRNSPLHF.

Concerning this clonotype: This may stem from a read error, because a much larger clone lies one nucleotide away. CDR3: CTSSGTRWTGELFF. The CDR3 DNA is TGTACCAGCTCCGGGACCCGGTGGACCGGGGAGCTGTTTTTT. The rearrangement joins TRBV27 to TRBJ2-2; D tentatively fits TRBD1 or TRBD2 (5 bases each). The CDR3 runs to 14 residues. Germline V gene data show CDR1 as MNHEY and CDR2 as SMNVEV (reference sequence).

Ten or more counts support this clonotype. The J gene is TRBJ2-1, the V gene TRBV5-1; D might be TRBD1 or TRBD2, each matching 7 bases. The CDR3 extends over 15 amino acids. Trimming stripped 4 bases from V and 5 bases from J, with 16 bases between. In germline, CDR1 is SGHRS, CDR2 YFSETQ. The CDR3 spells CASSLWTGLDNEQFF. The CDR3 bases are TGCGCCAGCAGCCTCTGGACAGGACTAGACAATGAGCAGTTCTTC.

Here the CDR3 DNA reads TGTGCCAGCAGCTTTACCTACAATGAGCAGTTCTTC. Amino acids: CASSFTYNEQFF. V gene TRBV11-2 combines with J gene TRBJ2-1; no firm D call. Germline-derived CDR1 and CDR2 are SGHAT and FQNNGV. Trimming removed 3 bases from V and 2 bases from J, with 2 bases in between. The CDR3 spans 12 residues.

The table lists this clonotype with many counts. The genes are TRBV29-1 and TRBJ2-3; the match to TRBD2 covers 10 bases. The CDR3 is 14 amino acids. CDR1 is SQVTM, CDR2 ANQGSEA, per germline. J lost 6 bases, V lost 6 bases, and 9 bases had no gene match. CDR3: CSVWGPGLADTQYF. The CDR3 nucleotides read TGCAGCGTGTGGGGGCCGGGACTAGCGGATACGCAGTATTTT.

This clonotype occurred many times. The J gene is TRBJ2-1, the V gene TRBV7-8, with 8 bases identical to TRBD2. J lost 2 bases, V lost 6 bases, and 12 bases had no gene match. CDR1 and CDR2 (germline): SGHVS, FQNEAQ. The CDR3 sequence is 17 residues long. This CDR3 reads CASSFPVAGGPYNEQFF. The DNA of the CDR3 is TGTGCCAGCAGTTTCCCTGTGGCGGGGGGCCCCTACAATGAGCAGTTCTTC. The whole variable domain, filled in from reference TRBV7-8 and TRBJ2-1, reads GAGVSQSPRYKVAKRGQDVALRCDPISGHVSLFWYQQALGQGPEFLTYFQNEAQLDKSGLPSDRFFAERPEGSVSTLKIQRTQQEDSAVYLCASSFPVAGGPYNEQFFGPGTRLTVL.

J is TRBJ1-2 and V is TRBV11-3; D gene uncertain. In germline, CDR1 is SGHNT, CDR2 YENEEA. The CDR3 has 12 amino acids. V lost 5 bases to trimming and J lost 6 bases, with 10 bases between them. CDR3 residues: CASSEKPNGYTF. CDR3 DNA: TGTGCCAGCAGCGAAAAACCGAATGGCTACACCTTC.

The chain has TRBV6-2 or TRBV6-3 and TRBJ2-2; D might be TRBD1 (6 bases). Per the germline V gene, CDR1 is MNHEY and CDR2 is SVGEGT. Between the trimmed V and J ends, which lost 8 bases and 8 bases, there was a span of 15 bases. CDR3 length equals 13 residues. CDR3 coding DNA: TGTGCCAGCGAGGCAGGGGCGGCTGGGGAGCTGTTTTTT. It specifies CASEAGAAGELFF.

This clonotype was picked up many times. The chain joins TRBV20-1 to TRBJ2-5; 9 bases align to TRBD2. There are 16 residues in the CDR3. The trim removed 6 bases at V and 4 bases at J, leaving 15 bases unmatched. Germline-derived CDR1 and CDR2 are DFQATT and SNEGSKA (reference sequence). CDR3 protein: CSAASGSGSRGETQYF. The CDR3 DNA reads TGCAGTGCCGCGTCGGGTAGCGGGAGTCGAGGAGAGACCCAGTACTTC.

This rearrangement joins TRBV7-9 to TRBJ2-1, with no clear D. Trimming removed 5 bases from V and 6 bases from J, with 11 bases in between. CDR1 and CDR2 from the germline V gene are SEHNR and FQNEAQ (reference sequence). The CDR3 spans 13 residues. The CDR3 loop is CASSPVPGNEQFF. The CDR3 bases are TGTGCCAGCAGCCCGGTTCCAGGCAATGAGCAGTTCTTC.

The chain uses TRBV6-5 and TRBJ2-7, with TRBD2 identical over 7 bases. CDR1 and CDR2 (germline): MNHEY, SVGAGI. V was pared by 0 bases and J by 4 bases, with 12 bases of the junction left unmatched. The CDR3 contains 17 residues. For the CDR3, the DNA is TGTGCCAGCAGTTACTCCGGGGCGCTAGCGGATACTTACGAGCAGTACTTC. Protein product: CASSYSGALADTYEQYF.

This clonotype was found many times. The V call is TRBV12-3 or TRBV12-4, the J call TRBJ1-1; D uncertain. The CDR3 length is 11 residues. Trimming pared 8 bases from V and 8 bases from J, leaving 12 bases between. CDR3 bases: TGTGCCAGCTGCGCTCGGAGGGAAGCTTTCTTT. Protein sequence: CASCARREAFF.

The chain has TRBV20-1 and TRBJ2-1; 8 bases match TRBD2. V shed 0 bases, J shed 8 bases, and the junction held 12 bases outside the gene matches. The CDR3 totals 16 residues. Germline loops: CDR1 DFQATT, CDR2 SNEGSKA (reference sequence). In DNA form, the CDR3 reads TGCAGTGCTAGAGAACCGATAGCGGGGTCCGTTCATGAGCAGTTCTTC. Protein product: CSAREPIAGSVHEQFF.

V gene TRBV7-2 combines with J gene TRBJ2-5; D is ambiguous. Germline assignment: CDR1 SGHTA and CDR2 FQGNSA. The CDR3 runs 14 residues. The V and J ends lost 3 bases and 1 base respectively, with 9 bases between them. In nucleotides, the CDR3 is TGTGCCAGCAGCTTGACATTTCGCCAAGAGACCCAGTACTTC. Amino acid sequence: CASSLTFRQETQYF.

This sequence joins TRBV10-2 and TRBJ1-6; a weak D match, TRBD1 (6 bases). The CDR3 loop spans 13 amino acids. Trimming pared 7 bases from V and 12 bases from J, leaving 16 bases between. The germline V gene encodes CDR1 WSHSY and CDR2 SAAADI. As DNA, the CDR3 is TGCGCCAGCACCAGGTCGACAGGTCTACCCCTCCACTTT. It encodes CASTRSTGLPLHF.

This clonotype was seen many times. V gene TRBV5-1 combines with J gene TRBJ2-1; TRBD2 matches 9 bases. From germline, CDR1 is SGHRS and CDR2 YFSETQ. The length of the CDR3 is 15 residues. Losses at the gene ends were 4 bases for V and 1 base for J; bases not matched to a gene: 3. CDR3 in amino acids: CASSAAGGSYNEQFF. CDR3 nucleotides: TGCGCCAGCAGCGCTGCGGGAGGGTCCTACAATGAGCAGTTCTTC.

This sequence joins TRBV29-1 and TRBJ2-1; no firm D call. The V end was cut by 4 bases, the J end by 0 bases, with 13 bases between. CDR1 is SQVTM and CDR2 is ANQGSEA in the germline V gene. The CDR3 covers 15 residues. CDR3 sequence: CSVGARSSSYNEQFF. In DNA form, the CDR3 reads TGCAGCGTTGGGGCGAGATCCAGCTCCTACAATGAGCAGTTCTTC.

This clonotype was detected ten times or more. The chain has TRBV6-2 or TRBV6-3 and TRBJ1-5; D is possibly TRBD1 (5 bases). Germline CDR1 MNHEY, CDR2 SVGEGT. The CDR3 has 15 residues. The V gene lost 2 bases and the J gene lost 7 bases, with 15 bases spanning the gap. CDR3 sequence: CASSYEGLRDQPQHF. The CDR3 DNA follows: TGTGCCAGCAGTTACGAGGGCCTCCGGGACCAGCCCCAGCATTTT.

The chain recombines TRBV5-1 with TRBJ1-1, with D possibly TRBD1 on 5 matching bases. V lost 1 base, J lost 5 bases, and 24 bases lay in between. The CDR3 spans 18 residues. Germline V gene data show CDR1 as SGHRS and CDR2 as YFSETQ. The CDR3 DNA is TGCGCCAGCAGCTTGACGATGATTCCTGGGACTGCCCCAACTGAAGCTTTCTTT. It translates to CASSLTMIPGTAPTEAFF.

A few counts support this clonotype. CDR3 in amino acids: CASSFLVELAGREQFF. In DNA form, the CDR3 reads TGCGCCAGCAGCTTCCTGGTAGAACTAGCGGGCCGTGAGCAGTTCTTC. The rearrangement uses TRBV5-1 and TRBJ2-1; TRBD2 aligns across 9 bases. J lost 9 bases, V lost 2 bases, and 12 bases had no gene match. This CDR3 contains 16 residues. Germline loops: CDR1 SGHRS, CDR2 YFSETQ.

Ten or more counts support this clonotype. The chain combines TRBV12-3 or TRBV12-4 with TRBJ2-3; TRBD2 matches at 14 bases. The CDR3 runs to 15 residues. V trimming: 6 bases; J trimming: 4 bases; junction bases outside the gene matches: 3. The CDR3 loop is CASRGLAGESDTQYF. CDR3 bases: TGTGCCAGCAGGGGACTAGCGGGAGAATCAGATACGCAGTATTTT.

This clonotype has at least ten counts. The rearrangement joins TRBV12-3 or TRBV12-4 to TRBJ1-5; maybe TRBD1 (6 bases). CDR3 length equals 16 residues. Trimming stripped 7 bases from V and 0 bases from J, with 16 bases between. CDR3 amino acids: CASTRQVPNSNQPQHF. As DNA, the CDR3 is TGTGCCAGCACCCGACAGGTACCCAATAGCAATCAGCCCCAGCATTTT.

The sample holds many counts of this clonotype. The genes are TRBV5-4 and TRBJ2-7; 8 bases agree with TRBD2. Trimming at V came to 4 bases and at J to 6 bases, leaving 6 bases not matched to a gene. The CDR3 spans 13 residues. Germline V CDR1 and CDR2: SGHNT, YYREEE (reference sequence). CDR3 nucleotide sequence: TGTGCCAGCAGCCCGAGGGCGGGGGGCGAGCAGTACTTC. Amino acid sequence: CASSPRAGGEQYF.

This clonotype was seen repeatedly, ten times or more. The rearrangement links TRBV12-3 or TRBV12-4 to TRBJ1-1; 7 nucleotides line up with TRBD1. The CDR3 runs to 15 residues. The J segment lost 1 base and the V segment lost 5 bases, leaving 7 bases of the junction unmatched. Written as DNA, the CDR3 is TGTGCCAGCAGTGATCCGGGACAGCAGAACACTGAAGCTTTCTTT. Encoded protein: CASSDPGQQNTEAFF.

There are a few counts of this clonotype. The chain couples TRBV29-1 to TRBJ2-7; D is unresolved. Germline assignment: CDR1 SQVTM and CDR2 ANQGSEA. V gave up 0 bases and J gave up 6 bases, with 12 bases separating them. CDR3 length: 13 residues. CDR3 amino acids: CSVEEGFSLEQYF. The DNA for the CDR3 is TGCAGCGTTGAAGAAGGGTTTTCCCTCGAGCAGTACTTC.

This clonotype was detected only a few times. The V and J genes are TRBV7-3 and TRBJ1-1; tentative D call: TRBD1 (5 bases). The CDR3 is made up of 13 amino acids. The V gene's germline CDR1 is SGHTA and CDR2 FQGTGA. Trimming left V 3 bases short and J 7 bases short, with 12 bases between. The CDR3 DNA follows: TGTGCCAGCAGCTTCCGGGACGGTTATGAAGCTTTCTTT. Protein product: CASSFRDGYEAFF.

The sample holds many counts of this clonotype. The chain recombines TRBV7-2 with TRBJ2-5; D perhaps matches TRBD1 (5 bases). The V and J ends lost 5 bases and 1 base respectively, with 8 bases between them. The CDR3 runs to 13 residues. In germline, CDR1 is SGHTA, CDR2 FQGNSA. This CDR3 is CASSGRVQETQYF. CDR3 nucleotides: TGTGCCAGCAGCGGCAGGGTCCAAGAGACCCAGTACTTC.

Points on this clonotype: Germline is not matched at one junction end, which may reflect a read error. In DNA form, the CDR3 reads TGTGCCAGCAGCTTCCCGGGACAGGGGTATGGCTACACATTC. It codes for CASSFPGQGYGYTF. The chain carries TRBV7-8 and TRBJ1-2, with 10 bases identical to TRBD1. CDR3 length equals 14 residues. Germline CDR1 is SGHVS and CDR2 is FQNEAQ. Full variable domain (missing parts from reference TRBV7-8 and TRBJ1-2): GAGVSQSPRYKVAKRGQDVALRCDPISGHVSLFWYQQALGQGPEFLTYFQNEAQLDKSGLPSDRFFAERPEGSVSTLKIQRTQQEDSAVYLCASSFPGQGYGYTFGSGTRLTVV.

At least ten counts were recorded for this clonotype. The chain joins TRBV20-1 to TRBJ2-1, with unresolved D. CDR1 DFQATT and CDR2 SNEGSKA come from the germline V gene (reference sequence). The CDR3 sequence is 14 residues long. V was shortened by 3 bases and J by 0 bases, with 9 bases between the two germline ends. CDR3 amino acids: CSARPFYSYNEQFF. DNA of the CDR3: TGCAGTGCTAGGCCCTTTTACTCCTACAATGAGCAGTTCTTC.

The chain employs TRBV2 and TRBJ2-1; 9 bases align to TRBD2. The CDR3 extends over 16 amino acids. Unmatched junction bases numbered 8, after V lost 6 bases and J lost 2 bases. Germline V CDR1 and CDR2: SNHLY, FYNNEI. CDR3: CASRNSGSRAYNEQFF. CDR3 DNA: TGTGCCAGCAGGAATAGCGGGAGTAGAGCCTACAATGAGCAGTTCTTC.

This clonotype came up a few times. V is TRBV20-1 and J is TRBJ2-1; D is unresolved. CDR1 is DFQATT and CDR2 is SNEGSKA in the germline V gene (reference sequence). This CDR3 spans 13 amino acids. The V end lost 7 bases, the J end lost 5 bases, and 15 bases lay between the germline ends. CDR3 DNA sequence: TGCAGTGTCCGGGCTCGGGCTAACAATGAGCAGTTCTTC. Protein product: CSVRARANNEQFF.